These 21 T cell receptor beta chains were all obtained from the same sample, sequenced in a study of shared clonotypes between healthy human individuals. Here immunoSEQ multiplex PCR was the method, and the copy in TCRdb shows in-frame clones only, minus some. This sample has about 79,000 clones, with over 55% found just once. Sequencing was performed on memory CD8+ T cells sorted from blood. Subset meaning: CD45RO+ cells pooled with CCR7-negative TemRA cells. The origin of the receptors is a man under 40 in good health.

This clone was seen many times. The chain carries TRBV6-4 and TRBJ2-6; 9 bases fit TRBD2. After removal of 0 bases from V and 0 bases from J, the junction contained 3 bases not matched to a gene. CDR1 and CDR2 from the germline V gene are MRHNA and SNTAGT. The CDR3 consists of 18 residues. CDR3 residues: CASSDSTSGLSGANVLTF. DNA of the CDR3: TGTGCCAGCAGTGACTCGACTAGCGGCCTCTCTGGGGCCAACGTCCTGACTTTC.

The V gene is TRBV9, the J gene TRBJ2-2; D gene ambiguous. Germline lookup yields CDR1 SGDLS and CDR2 YYNGEE. Trimming cost V 1 base and J 6 bases, with 7 bases left between them. The CDR3 has 13 amino acids. CDR3 nucleotide sequence: TGTGCCAGCAGCGTAAAATCGGCCGGGGAGCTGTTTTTT. Protein sequence: CASSVKSAGELFF.

V usage is TRBV5-4 and J usage is TRBJ2-7, with TRBD1 matching over 8 bases. The ends lost 4 bases at V and 5 bases at J; junction bases unmatched: 8. From germline, CDR1 is SGHNT and CDR2 YYREEE (reference sequence). The CDR3 loop spans 14 amino acids. The CDR3 DNA reads TGTGCCAGCAGCACTGGCAGGGGGCTAGACGAGCAGTACTTC. Translation gives CASSTGRGLDEQYF.

With regard to this clone: The junction shows a germline mismatch at one end, possibly a read error. This rearrangement joins TRBV2 to TRBJ1-4, with D unresolved. The CDR3 sequence is 10 residues long. Germline CDR1 reads SNHLY; CDR2 reads FYNNEI. The chain's CDR3 is CASGNENLFF. CDR3 in DNA: TGTGCCAGCGGGAATGAAAACCTGTTTTTT.

This rearrangement joins TRBV5-1 to TRBJ2-5; 9 bases line up with TRBD2. Trimming cost V 0 bases and J 7 bases; bases outside gene matches: 1. Per the germline V gene, CDR1 is SGHRS and CDR2 is YFSETQ. The CDR3 has 13 residues. The CDR3: CASSLELAGTQYF. In DNA form, the CDR3 reads TGCGCCAGCAGCTTGGAACTAGCGGGGACCCAGTACTTC.

This clone turned up a few times. The rearrangement links TRBV27 to TRBJ2-3; D possibly corresponds to TRBD2 (5 bases). The germline CDR1 and CDR2 sequences are MNHEY and SMNVEV (reference sequence). The CDR3 runs to 15 residues. Between the trimmed V and J ends, which lost 7 bases and 0 bases, there was a span of 14 bases. The CDR3 loop is CASKEAGVSTDTQYF. The CDR3 coding sequence is TGTGCCAGCAAAGAGGCCGGGGTTAGCACAGATACGCAGTATTTT.

The V gene is TRBV5-4, the J gene TRBJ1-4; D is perhaps TRBD1 (5 bases). CDR1 and CDR2 (germline): SGHNT, YYREEE (reference sequence). This CDR3 has 15 residues. V gave up 4 bases and J gave up 3 bases, with 13 bases separating them. DNA for the CDR3: TGTGCCAGCAGCCCCTCCTCAGGGCCTAATGAAAAACTGTTTTTT. Encoded protein: CASSPSSGPNEKLFF. The whole variable domain, filled in from reference TRBV5-4 and TRBJ1-4, reads ETGVTQSPTHLIKTRGQQVTLRCSSQSGHNTVSWYQQALGQGPQFIFQYYREEENGRGNFPPRFSGLQFPNYSSELNVNALELDDSALYLCASSPSSGPNEKLFFGSGTQLSVL.

CDR3 nucleotides: TGTGCCAGCAGCCCATGGACCGGGACAGGATACGAGCAGTACTTC. Translating gives CASSPWTGTGYEQYF. The chain combines TRBV11-1 with TRBJ2-7, with TRBD1 matching over 8 bases. Germline V lookup: CDR1 SGHAT, CDR2 FQDESV (reference sequence). This CDR3 spans 15 amino acids. Unmatched junction bases numbered 10, after V lost 5 bases and J lost 4 bases.

This chain joins TRBV7-2 and TRBJ2-1; D unclear. Germline values: CDR1 SGHTA, CDR2 FQGNSA. The CDR3 extends over 13 amino acids. The V and J ends lost 0 bases and 5 bases respectively, with 5 bases between them. The CDR3 reads CASSLARDNEQFF. The CDR3 DNA sequence: TGTGCCAGCAGCTTAGCAAGGGACAATGAGCAGTTCTTC.

The chain links TRBV4-3 to TRBJ2-4; the match to TRBD2 covers 10 bases. Germline V lookup: CDR1 LGHNA, CDR2 YSLEER. Germline trimming cut 3 bases from V and 3 bases from J; bases unmatched to any gene: 8. This CDR3 is 17 amino acids long. CDR3 in amino acids: CASSQDLAGVGKNIQYF. DNA for the CDR3: TGCGCCAGCAGCCAGGACCTAGCGGGAGTGGGCAAAAACATTCAGTACTTC.

The chain uses TRBV5-4 and TRBJ2-3, with TRBD2 identical over 10 bases. Germline assignment: CDR1 SGHNT and CDR2 YYREEE (reference sequence). The trim removed 1 base at V and 3 bases at J, leaving 5 bases unmatched. The CDR3 runs 16 residues. The CDR3, as DNA: TGTGCCAGCAGCTTGCCGAGCGGGAGGGGGACAGATACGCAGTATTTT. As protein: CASSLPSGRGTDTQYF.

This chain uses TRBV11-2 with TRBJ1-1; tentative D call: TRBD1 (6 bases). Trimming left V 9 bases short and J 1 base short, with 9 bases between. The CDR3 is 12 residues long. Germline V lookup: CDR1 SGHAT, CDR2 FQNNGV. CDR3 sequence (DNA): TGTGCCAGTGAGGGACAGAACACTGAAGCTTTCTTT. Protein sequence: CASEGQNTEAFF.

As regards this clone: This sample also contains other DNA sequences that code for the same CDR3. J is TRBJ2-7 and V is TRBV19, with D unresolved. The CDR3 length is 12 residues. Germline V gives CDR1 LNHDA, CDR2 SQIVND (reference sequence). V was shortened by 1 base and J by 1 base, with 2 bases between the two germline ends. The CDR3 nucleotides are TGTGCCAGTAGTATAGGGTCCTACGAGCAGTACTTC. Its translation is CASSIGSYEQYF.

The chain recombines TRBV6-1 with TRBJ1-2; 9 nucleotides agree with TRBD1. Trimming removed 5 bases from V and 4 bases from J; junction bases left unmatched: 8. Per germline, CDR1 MNHNS and CDR2 SASEGT. The CDR3 sequence is 15 residues long. The CDR3 protein is CASSITTGGGYGYTF. The CDR3 DNA follows: TGTGCCAGCAGTATTACAACAGGGGGCGGCTATGGCTACACCTTC.

The chain uses TRBV7-9 and TRBJ2-7; 12 nucleotides agree with TRBD1. The V segment lost 5 bases and the J segment 0 bases; nucleotides outside the gene matches: 14. CDR1 is SEHNR and CDR2 is FQNEAQ in the germline V gene (reference sequence). The CDR3 contains 19 residues. The CDR3 DNA reads TGTGCCAGCAGCCTTGCTCCCGGGACAGGGGGCTTCCGCTCCTACGAGCAGTACTTC. The encoded protein is CASSLAPGTGGFRSYEQYF.

This clone has just a few counts. A much larger clone sits a single nucleotide away, making a read error possible. The identical CDR3 is also encoded by other nucleotide sequences in the sample. The chain employs TRBV6-5 and TRBJ1-5; unclear D gene. The V gene lost 0 bases and the J gene lost 6 bases, with 3 bases spanning the gap. CDR1 MNHEY and CDR2 SVGAGI come from the germline V gene. The CDR3 is made up of 12 amino acids. The CDR3 loop reads CASSYSGQPQHF. The CDR3 DNA sequence: TGTGCCAGCAGTTACTCAGGTCAGCCCCAGCATTTT.

CDR3 amino acids: CASSIPPGEGTDTQYF. CDR3 bases: TGTGCCAGTAGTATACCCCCGGGAGAAGGGACAGATACGCAGTATTTT. This chain joins TRBV19 and TRBJ2-3; D might be TRBD2 (6 bases). Germline assignment: CDR1 LNHDA and CDR2 SQIVND (reference sequence). The V end lost 2 bases, the J end lost 3 bases, and 15 bases lay between the germline ends. The CDR3 totals 16 residues.

The V gene is TRBV6-5, the J gene TRBJ2-7; tentatively, D is TRBD1 (5 bases). The CDR3 has 12 residues. Trimming stripped 8 bases from V and 0 bases from J, with 8 bases between. Germline V gene lookup returns CDR1 MNHEY and CDR2 SVGAGI. Here the CDR3 reads CASGATSYEQYF. As DNA, the CDR3 is TGTGCCAGCGGGGCAACCTCCTACGAGCAGTACTTC.

The gene calls are TRBV6-6 and TRBJ2-7; 7 positions agree with TRBD2. The CDR3 length is 12 residues. The junction had 5 bases not matched to a gene; V was cut back by 10 bases and J by 2 bases. CDR1 is MNHNY and CDR2 is SVGAGI in the germline V gene (reference sequence). CDR3 in DNA: TGTGCCACCAGGGACTACACCTACGAGCAGTACTTC. Amino acids: CATRDYTYEQYF.

This clone was seen just once. The V and J genes are TRBV11-2 and TRBJ2-3; 10 nucleotides agree with TRBD2. CDR1 and CDR2 (germline): SGHAT, FQNNGV. V shed 5 bases and J 6 bases; nucleotides not matched to a gene: 11. The CDR3 covers 16 residues. The CDR3 DNA sequence: TGTGCCAGCAGCCTGATTGCCCTAGCGGGAGTGGATACGCAGTATTTT. Amino acid sequence: CASSLIALAGVDTQYF.

The chain carries TRBV11-2 and TRBJ1-2; TRBD1 aligns across 12 bases. The junction had 8 bases not matched to a gene; V was cut back by 1 base and J by 8 bases. Germline V lookup: CDR1 SGHAT, CDR2 FQNNGV. CDR3 length: 16 residues. CDR3 in amino acids: CASSLAGQGAKSGYTF. DNA of the CDR3: TGTGCCAGCAGCTTAGCGGGACAGGGGGCTAAGTCGGGCTACACCTTC.